A selection of T cell receptor beta chains follows, all from one sample in a study of monozygotic twins with inflammatory bowel disease. TCRdb re-called the 5' RACE reads, yielding one record per CDR3 amino acid sequence without DNA. The listing records about 440,000 distinct CDR3 sequences. Material for sequencing was blood. Receptor source: a human donor with ulcerative colitis or Crohn's disease, or a healthy co-twin of an affected twin (not recorded which). Each CDR3 is given with its conserved first and last residue.

V,J,CDR3
TRBV12-3/TRBV12-4,TRBJ2-1,CASSSPARSYNEQFF
TRBV24-1,TRBJ1-1,CATSDYWTGNTEAFF
TRBV2,TRBJ2-1,CASRRGAQGLDSRSYNEQFF
TRBV7-9,TRBJ2-5,CASSFWLSKEQETQYF
TRBV6-1,TRBJ1-5,CASSGYYNQPQHF
TRBV3-1,TRBJ2-2,CASSLSRTGNTGELFF
TRBV7-9,TRBJ2-3,CASSFPTGTDTQYF
TRBV6-6,TRBJ1-4,CASNQGIMFEKLFF
TRBV12-3/TRBV12-4,TRBJ2-5,CASSFTAQETQYF
TRBV19,TRBJ1-6,CASSIGRPNSPLHF
TRBV28,TRBJ1-2,CASSLRQGARDTF
TRBV28,TRBJ2-3,CASSLGDRGVDTQYF
TRBV18,TRBJ2-5,CASSPRTSVGQETQYF
TRBV29-1,TRBJ1-1,CSVERGENTEAFF
TRBV19,TRBJ1-2,CASSKGHRGYGYTF
TRBV20-1,TRBJ2-4,CSARSPPGQVAKNIQYF
TRBV20-1,TRBJ2-5,CSARKGASGTQETQYF
TRBV5-1,TRBJ2-7,CASKPLAGNYEQYF
TRBV6-4,TRBJ1-1,CASSATGNTEAFF
TRBV10-3,TRBJ1-2,CAISVGQGGDGYTF
TRBV6-5,TRBJ1-3,CASSYGQGVGNTIYF
TRBV19,TRBJ2-7,CASMGNTYEQYF
TRBV2,TRBJ2-3,CASSSWADTQYF
TRBV5-6,TRBJ2-1,CASSRGAGDHYNEQFF
TRBV9,TRBJ1-2,CASSVGNRGRGYTF
TRBV27,TRBJ2-1,CASSSYRDQRNEQFF
TRBV18,TRBJ2-3,CASSPPQGWTDTQYF
TRBV6-1,TRBJ2-2,CASSRQGTYTGELFF
TRBV27,TRBJ2-2,CASSWLLDTGELFF
TRBV20-1,TRBJ2-7,CSARDPFGTGNEQYF
TRBV5-6,TRBJ1-1,CASSLDMRNTEAFF
TRBV5-1,TRBJ1-1,CASSLGDFTEAFF
TRBV12-3/TRBV12-4,TRBJ2-7,CASSLGPASSYEQYF
TRBV6-2/TRBV6-3,TRBJ2-1,CASTDTPWNEQFF
TRBV20-1,TRBJ1-1,CSATPSYMNTEAFF
TRBV6-1,TRBJ2-1,CASSPPRNYNEQFF
TRBV6-1,TRBJ2-1,CASRITEDPYNEQFF
TRBV7-9,TRBJ2-3,CASSFSPPGQGAQYF
TRBV7-2,TRBJ2-1,CASSLEGGNEQFF
TRBV4-2,TRBJ2-7,CASSQGMRQGSSEQYF
TRBV5-1,TRBJ2-1,CASSLDTDPYNEQFF
TRBV20-1,TRBJ2-7,CSARAGSGSSYEQYF
TRBV9,TRBJ2-5,CASSASGGGRETQYF
TRBV2,TRBJ1-1,CATGRTVNTEAFF
TRBV7-3,TRBJ1-6,CASSLIPGRNSPLHF
TRBV7-9,TRBJ2-3,CASSGWGLDTQYF